The subject of this entry is one T cell receptor (beta chain). It lacks a known antigen. The input lacks base qualities; no much larger clone sits a single base away. The data belong to a study of blood T cell repertoires in COVID-19 (dated by TCRdb to 2018 to 2021). As for the study more broadly: Samples from collaborators originated in the United States, Italy and Spain and spanned both the acute and convalescent phases of COVID-19. The material from the prospective study consisted of cDNA or gDNA derived from T cells, B-cell-depleted T cells, or PBMCs. The repertoires were released in a freely available public database meant as a resource for research on the immune response to SARS-CoV-2. The dataset comprised deeply sampled blood TCRbeta repertoires from subjects exposed to, actively infected with, or recovered from COVID-19. A de-identified subject ID, COVID-19 status, age in years and sex were almost always included in the sample metadata. Where available, HLA class I and class II types were taken from metadata supplied by the sample provider and were not determined by assay-based typing. Samples came from the ongoing ImmuneRACE study (first 160 participants) plus 1,254 subjects from 6 global collaborators. What the authors observed across the whole study: The quantity of clinical and demographic metadata differed by source and by participant and was supplied without curation.

Between the V and J ends, shortened by 4 bases and 1 base respectively, the junction contains 13 bases. The CDR3 numbers 15 residues from cysteine through phenylalanine. The kept DNA is CDR3 alone, 45 bases in frame from the first base. From the germline V gene, CDR1 is MGHRA and CDR2 is YSYEKL. Collaborating institutions collected whole blood in K2EDTA tubes following their own protocols. For TCRbeta analysis, collaborators shipped samples as frozen whole blood, isolated PBMCs, or DNA extracted from either of those sample types. The immunoSEQ Assay, a bias-controlled multiplex PCR, was used to amplify TCRbeta CDR3 regions from genomic DNA. Per the authors' processing: Nucleated cell counts per sample were estimated from amplification of reference gene primers within the assay. Sequence reads were collapsed and filtered to measure the absolute abundance of every unique TCRbeta CDR3 rearrangement. For each sample, productive Simpson clonality was calculated as the square root of Simpson's diversity index over productive rearrangements. Entries here come from immuneACCESS through TCRdb and include only in-frame sequences with V and J called. Some clones fail to appear in such tables; in the studies checked, an unresolved V gene covers under half of the shortfall, and the cause of the remainder is unknown. For V, J and clone size, that table is used; D and trimming come from the DNA. In all, the sample holds 150,000 to 200,000 clones, and more than 75% of those were seen once. Approximately 2.4% of the sample is in the top ten clones.

Sequenced sample: peripheral blood. This receptor chain uses TRBV4-1 and TRBJ1-2; 6 matching bases give a weak D call of TRBD1. The receptor comes from a man between 18 and 35 years old with acute or convalescent COVID-19. This receptor has the CDR3 CASSPRTVNNYGYTF. Read as DNA, the sequence is TGCGCCAGCAGCCCACGGACAGTTAATAACTATGGCTACACCTTC.